This entry features one T cell receptor beta chain sequence. This entry belongs to a study of control samples from healthy donors and cancer patients. Germline-derived CDR1 and CDR2 are LGHDT and YNNKEL (reference sequence). The V end lost 0 bases, the J end lost 2 bases, and 11 bases lay between the germline ends. This CDR3 spans 15 amino acids. Libraries were prepared by immunoSEQ multiplex PCR; TCRdb keeps only in-frame clonotypes and omits some of them. The sample has 85,000 to 90,000 clones, 85% seen once. The specimen sequenced was blood. V usage is TRBV3-1 (or the pseudogene TRBV3-2) and J usage is TRBJ2-7; the D gene is possibly TRBD2 (6 bases). This TCR derives from a woman between 40 and 55 years old in good health. In DNA form, the CDR3 reads TGTGCCAGCAGCCAAGATAATAGCGGTACCTACGAGCAGTACTTC. Encoded protein: CASSQDNSGTYEQYF.